These T cell receptor beta chains were read from a single sample in a study of blood T cell repertoires in COVID-19. Libraries were prepared by immunoSEQ multiplex PCR; TCRdb keeps only in-frame clonotypes and omits some of them. The sample records some 110,000 clones, about 80% being singletons. The specimen sequenced was peripheral blood. The origin of the receptors is an elderly woman with active or convalescent COVID-19. Both conserved end residues are part of each CDR3. Each record gives: V gene, J gene, clone size, D gene, CDR3 protein, CDR3 DNA. A D gene is named only where the DNA matches it firmly. Only some rows state a clone size, as once, few, many or a class for expanded clones.

>TRBV27|TRBJ1-3|few|TRBD1
CASSLRTGGSGNTIYF
TGTGCCAGCAGTTTAAGGACAGGGGGCTCTGGAAACACCATATATTTT
>TRBV25-1|TRBJ2-1|NA|NA
CASSATTYDEQFF
TGTGCCAGCAGTGCGACTACTTACGATGAGCAGTTCTTC
>TRBV4-1|TRBJ1-2|few|NA
CASSQDRGRGFGYTF
TGCGCCAGCAGCCAAGATCGGGGAAGGGGGTTTGGCTACACCTTC
>TRBV18|TRBJ2-5|NA|TRBD2
CASSPVTGGEETQYF
TGTGCCAGCTCACCCGTAACCGGGGGGGAAGAGACCCAGTACTTC
>TRBV11-2|TRBJ2-7|NA|TRBD1
CASSSRDSYEQYF
TGTGCCAGCAGCTCCCGGGACAGCTACGAGCAGTACTTC
>TRBV5-8|TRBJ1-4|NA|TRBD1
CASSLEGQGSEKLFF
TGTGCCAGCAGCTTGGAGGGACAGGGTAGCGAAAAACTGTTTTTT
>TRBV5-1|TRBJ2-7|few|NA
CASSLSQMGEQYF
TGCGCCAGCAGCTTGTCACAGATGGGCGAGCAGTACTTC
>TRBV11-3|TRBJ2-5|NA|NA
CASSQNGETQYF
TGTGCCAGCAGCCAAAACGGAGAGACCCAGTACTTC
>TRBV2|TRBJ1-4|NA|NA
CASSDGGGNEKLFF
TGTGCCAGCAGTGATGGGGGGGGGAATGAAAAACTGTTTTTT
>TRBV9|TRBJ2-2|NA|NA
CASTRLFNTGELFF
TGTGCCAGCACCAGGCTTTTTAACACCGGGGAGCTGTTTTTT
>TRBV24-1|TRBJ2-6|NA|TRBD1
CATSDSKYRGTGANVLTF
TGTGCCACCAGTGATTCAAAATACAGGGGAACTGGGGCCAACGTCCTGACTTTC
>TRBV20-1|TRBJ2-5|NA|NA
CSASHQRAVQETQYF
TGCAGTGCTAGTCACCAGCGGGCCGTCCAAGAGACCCAGTACTTC
>TRBV3-1/TRBV3-2|TRBJ2-3|once|NA
CASSQESYTQYF
TGTGCCAGCAGCCAAGAGTCGTATACGCAGTATTTT
>TRBV5-1|TRBJ1-1|NA|NA
CASSLMTEYTEAFF
TGCGCCAGCAGCTTGATGACAGAATACACTGAAGCTTTCTTT
>TRBV28|TRBJ1-1|NA|NA
CASRFPDRNTEAFF
TGTGCCAGCAGGTTCCCGGACAGGAACACTGAAGCTTTCTTT
>TRBV28|TRBJ1-2|NA|NA
CASTIDRNYGYTF
TGTGCCAGCACCATCGACAGGAACTATGGCTACACCTTC
>TRBV6-5|TRBJ1-1|NA|NA
CASSYGGQMGTEAFF
TGTGCCAGCAGTTACGGGGGCCAAATGGGCACTGAAGCTTTCTTT
>TRBV20-1|TRBJ1-1|NA|NA
CSARANRVAFF
TGCAGTGCTAGAGCCAACAGGGTGGCTTTCTTT
>TRBV28|TRBJ1-2|NA|NA
CASSWAGDYGYTF
TGTGCCAGCAGTTGGGCAGGGGACTATGGCTACACCTTC
>TRBV12-3/TRBV12-4|TRBJ2-1|NA|NA
CASTLTRDNEQFF
TGTGCCAGCACCCTGACTCGGGACAATGAGCAGTTCTTC
>TRBV5-1|TRBJ2-7|NA|NA
CASRQYSLLYEQYF
TGCGCCAGCCGACAGTATAGCCTTCTCTACGAGCAGTACTTC
>TRBV24-1|TRBJ1-2|NA|NA
CATSTPNYGYTF
TGTGCCACCAGTACACCTAACTATGGCTACACCTTC
>TRBV5-6|TRBJ2-4|NA|TRBD1
CASSARTGYTNIQYF
TGTGCCAGCAGCGCCCGGACAGGGTACACAAACATTCAGTACTTC
>TRBV6-5|TRBJ2-7|NA|TRBD1
CASSYRDRLYEQYF
TGTGCCAGCAGTTACCGGGACAGGCTCTACGAGCAGTACTTC
>TRBV2|TRBJ2-5|NA|TRBD2
CASRSSGAETQYF
TGTGCCAGCAGATCGAGCGGGGCGGAGACCCAGTACTTC
>TRBV5-1|TRBJ1-2|NA|NA
CASSLAGGSDYGYTF
TGCGCCAGCAGCTTGGCGGGGGGCAGTGACTATGGCTACACCTTC
>TRBV5-1|TRBJ1-2|NA|NA
CASSPEGNYGYTF
TGCGCCAGCAGCCCGGAGGGGAACTATGGCTACACCTTC
>TRBV5-1|TRBJ2-3|NA|TRBD1
CASSLVDRGSADTQYF
TGCGCCAGCAGCTTGGTTGACAGGGGGTCCGCAGATACGCAGTATTTT
>TRBV9|TRBJ2-5|NA|TRBD2
CASSPGTSGATETQYF
TGTGCCAGCAGCCCTGGGACTAGCGGGGCCACGGAGACCCAGTACTTC
>TRBV27|TRBJ2-7|NA|TRBD2
CASSFESGSSYEQYF
TGTGCCAGCAGTTTTGAGAGCGGGAGCTCCTACGAGCAGTACTTC
>TRBV6-5|TRBJ1-1|NA|TRBD1
CASTGQGGEAFF
TGTGCCAGCACTGGACAGGGGGGAGAAGCTTTCTTT
>TRBV7-9|TRBJ1-2|NA|NA
CASSQGKGSVGYTF
TGTGCCAGCAGCCAGGGGAAGGGATCGGTGGGCTACACCTTC
>TRBV4-2|TRBJ1-2|NA|TRBD1
CASSQDTGGSRPNYGYTF
TGTGCCAGCAGCCAAGACACAGGGGGCTCCCGCCCCAACTATGGCTACACCTTC
>TRBV28|TRBJ2-7|NA|TRBD1
CASSEKGTGVGEQYF
TGTGCCAGCAGCGAAAAGGGGACAGGTGTTGGCGAGCAGTACTTC
>TRBV20-1|TRBJ1-1|once|TRBD1
CSASPPDRGFTEAFF
TGCAGTGCTAGTCCCCCCGACAGGGGCTTCACTGAAGCTTTCTTT
>TRBV4-1|TRBJ2-1|NA|NA
CASSQHSWDEQFF
TGCGCCAGCAGCCAACACAGCTGGGATGAGCAGTTCTTC
>TRBV4-2|TRBJ2-7|NA|NA
CASSQNRNEQYF
TGTGCCAGCAGTCAGAATCGTAACGAGCAGTACTTC
>TRBV19|TRBJ1-4|few|NA
CAAGTRNNEKLFF
TGTGCCGCGGGAACCCGTAATAATGAAAAACTGTTTTTT
>TRBV6-5|TRBJ1-5|NA|TRBD1
CASSRTGGNQPQHF
TGTGCCAGCAGTAGGACAGGCGGCAATCAGCCCCAGCATTTT
>TRBV28|TRBJ1-5|NA|NA
CASSENQPQHF
TGTGCCAGCAGTGAGAATCAGCCCCAGCATTTT
>TRBV7-2|TRBJ2-5|NA|TRBD2
CASSSAGGETQYF
TGTGCCAGCAGCTCTGCGGGGGGAGAGACCCAGTACTTC
>TRBV29-1|TRBJ1-1|NA|TRBD1
CSVKGQLNTEAFF
TGCAGCGTAAAGGGACAGTTGAACACTGAAGCTTTCTTT
>TRBV11-2|TRBJ2-5|NA|TRBD2
CASSLGTSGNGETQYF
TGTGCCAGCAGCTTAGGGACTAGCGGGAATGGGGAGACCCAGTACTTC
>TRBV27|TRBJ2-7|NA|TRBD1
CVAGQGGSYEQYF
TGTGTCGCCGGACAGGGTGGCTCCTACGAGCAGTACTTC
>TRBV10-3|TRBJ1-6|NA|NA
CAISEVPLSNSPLHF
TGTGCCATCAGTGAGGTTCCTCTCTCTAATTCACCCCTCCACTTT
>TRBV7-9|TRBJ1-4|few|TRBD1
CASSSTGLGEKLFF
TGTGCCAGCAGCTCGACAGGGTTAGGTGAAAAACTGTTTTTT
>TRBV6-2/TRBV6-3|TRBJ2-2|NA|TRBD2
CASSKETGTSPGELFF
TGTGCCAGCAGTAAAGAAACCGGGACTAGCCCCGGGGAGCTGTTTTTT
>TRBV5-1|TRBJ1-1|NA|NA
CASSEQQGWEAFF
TGCGCCAGCAGCGAGCAACAGGGCTGGGAAGCTTTCTTT
>TRBV9|TRBJ2-5|NA|NA
CASSVRPGTGKETQYF
TGTGCCAGCAGCGTCCGACCGGGAACAGGGAAAGAGACCCAGTACTTC
>TRBV19|TRBJ1-4|NA|NA
CASSARQATNEKLFF
TGTGCCAGTAGTGCCAGACAAGCAACTAATGAAAAACTGTTTTTT
>TRBV28|TRBJ2-2|NA|TRBD1
CASSRQGDTGELFF
TGTGCCAGCAGCCGACAGGGGGACACCGGGGAGCTGTTTTTT
>TRBV23-1|TRBJ1-6|NA|NA
CATLRIQKHNSPLHF
TGCGCCACCCTAAGAATACAGAAGCATAATTCACCCCTCCACTTT
>TRBV7-8|TRBJ2-7|NA|TRBD1
CASSSPNYNRGHEQYF
TGTGCCAGCAGCTCCCCGAATTACAACAGGGGCCACGAGCAGTACTTC
>TRBV5-1|TRBJ2-2|NA|TRBD1
CASSLLPGQGPTGELFF
TGCGCCAGCAGCTTGCTTCCGGGACAGGGTCCCACCGGGGAGCTGTTTTTT
>TRBV27|TRBJ2-7|few|TRBD1
CASSFVGTGVRLLYEQYF
TGTGCCAGCAGTTTCGTTGGGACAGGGGTGCGTCTGTTGTACGAGCAGTACTTC
>TRBV20-1|TRBJ2-1|NA|NA
CSASLPSGVYNEQFF
TGCAGTGCTAGTTTACCCTCGGGGGTATACAATGAGCAGTTCTTC
>TRBV7-2|TRBJ2-7|NA|TRBD2
CASSDRGLAREQYF
TGTGCCAGCAGCGACCGAGGACTAGCGAGGGAGCAGTACTTC
>TRBV7-2|TRBJ2-2|NA|NA
CASSPTRGQPKGGELFF
TGTGCCAGCAGCCCGACCCGAGGACAGCCCAAAGGGGGGGAGCTGTTTTTT
>TRBV29-1|TRBJ2-1|NA|NA
CSVGSSYNEQFF
TGCAGCGTTGGGTCCAGCTACAATGAGCAGTTCTTC